A single sample gave rise to the 17 T cell receptor beta chains below, sequenced in a study of Graves' ophthalmopathy and Graves' hyperthyroidism. For repertoire sequencing, the TCR beta CDR3 regions were amplified from RNA transcripts. Amplification began with first-round RT-PCR using HTBI primers, then second-round multiplex PCR was performed. MiXCR, run by TCRdb on the multiplex PCR reads, gives a single entry per CDR3 protein. The data contain almost 750,000 distinct CDR3 sequences, roughly 40% of them singletons. Sequencing was done on a sample of peripheral blood. The origin of the receptors is an adult man with Graves' ophthalmopathy.

This clonotype was counted many times. V and J are TRBV9 and TRBJ2-5; D gene uncertain. V was trimmed by 0 bases and J by 2 bases, leaving 11 bases between them. Germline loops: CDR1 SGDLS, CDR2 YYNGEE. The CDR3 is made up of 15 amino acids. The CDR3 loop is CASSVGLAQQETQYF. In DNA, the CDR3 is TGTGCCAGCAGCGTAGGGCTCGCACAGCAAGAGACCCAGTACTTC.

This clonotype was seen at least ten times. The rearrangement joins TRBV2 to TRBJ2-5, with a tentative D call TRBD2 (6 bases). Germline V gives CDR1 SNHLY, CDR2 FYNNEI. The CDR3 has 11 amino acids. V was trimmed by 9 bases and J by 5 bases, leaving 10 bases between them. The CDR3 loop reads CASGGEETQYF. CDR3 DNA sequence: TGTGCCAGTGGCGGGGAGGAGACCCAGTACTTC.

J is TRBJ2-2 and V is TRBV7-9; D possibly uses TRBD1 or TRBD2 (6 bases each). Trimming removed 2 bases at V and 5 bases at J, with 15 bases between. CDR1 and CDR2 (germline): SEHNR, FQNEAQ (reference sequence). The CDR3 sequence is 16 residues long. The CDR3 bases are TGTGCCAGCAGCTTAATCGGGGGCGCTCGGACCGGGGAGCTGTTTTTT. Translated, it gives CASSLIGGARTGELFF.

About this clonotype itself: A much larger clone sits a single nucleotide away, making a read error possible. J is TRBJ2-7 and V is TRBV7-9; 7 bases match TRBD2. J gave up 2 bases and V 6 bases, and 4 bases lay outside the gene matches. Germline CDR1 is SEHNR and CDR2 is FQNEAQ (reference sequence). The CDR3 consists of 13 residues. This chain's CDR3 is CASRARGAYEQYF. The CDR3 region has the DNA TGTGCCAGCAGGGCCCGGGGGGCCTACGAGCAGTACTTC.

This chain uses TRBV29-1 with TRBJ2-7; 8 bases are shared with TRBD2. The CDR3 has 15 amino acids. The V gene's germline CDR1 is SQVTM and CDR2 ANQGSEA. V shed 1 base and J 7 bases; nucleotides not matched to a gene: 12. The CDR3 DNA sequence: TGCAGCGTTGAAGGGAGGAGCGGGAGCGTCTATGAGCAGTACTTC. It translates to CSVEGRSGSVYEQYF.

This clonotype was counted at least ten times. Mismatch with germline at one junction end may stem from a read error. The chain couples TRBV10-3 to TRBJ1-6; D is ambiguous. CDR3 size: 15 residues. Germline V CDR1 and CDR2: ENHRY, SYGVKD. DNA of the CDR3: TGTGCCAGCAGTTCTCGACCTGGTTGGGATTCACCCCTCCACTTT. Its protein is CASSSRPGWDSPLHF.

This clonotype appeared many times. J is TRBJ1-2 and V is TRBV9; no definite D call. V was pared by 0 bases and J by 2 bases, with 8 bases between. Per germline, CDR1 SGDLS and CDR2 YYNGEE. CDR3 size: 14 residues. CDR3 sequence: CASSVGAGNYGYTF. The CDR3 bases are TGTGCCAGCAGCGTAGGGGCTGGAAACTATGGCTACACCTTC.

Turning to this clonotype: A much larger clone differs from this one at a single base, so this may be a read error. The chain combines TRBV11-2 with TRBJ1-1, with D hard to call. The ends were cut back, 8 bases at V and 12 bases at J, with 13 bases in the middle. The germline gives CDR1 SGHAT, CDR2 FQNNGV. This CDR3 spans 10 amino acids. The CDR3 reads CASGSIATFF. In nucleotides, the CDR3 is TGTGCCAGCGGCTCAATCGCTACTTTCTTT.

In regard to this clonotype: At one end, the junction sequence differs from germline, possibly due to a read error. The chain carries TRBV10-3 and TRBJ1-2; TRBD1 is a possible D gene (5 bases). This CDR3 spans 14 amino acids. CDR1 and CDR2 from the germline V gene are ENHRY and SYGVKD. The CDR3 protein is CASSYGVRENGYTF. The CDR3 bases are TGTGCCAGCAGTTACGGAGTCAGGGAGAATGGCTACACCTTC.

This clonotype has ten or more counts. The genes are TRBV10-3 and TRBJ1-1, with a possible D match to TRBD1 (5 bases). Germline CDR1 and CDR2: ENHRY and SYGVKD. The V and J ends lost 7 bases and 4 bases respectively, with 13 bases between them. This CDR3 contains 13 residues. CDR3 protein: CAIKGTEGTEAFF. In DNA, the CDR3 is TGTGCCATCAAGGGGACGGAAGGCACTGAAGCTTTCTTT.

The chain carries TRBV15 and TRBJ1-2, with TRBD1 matching 7 bases. With 10 bases clipped from V and 4 bases from J, the junction kept 9 bases outside the gene matches. Germline values: CDR1 LNHNV, CDR2 YYDKDF (reference sequence). CDR3 length equals 13 residues. The CDR3 loop is CASTRQGGYGYTF. Written as DNA, the CDR3 is TGTGCCAGCACCCGGCAGGGGGGCTATGGCTACACCTTC.

This clonotype has just one count. This sequence joins TRBV10-2 and TRBJ2-7; 7 positions agree with TRBD2. V trimming: 6 bases; J trimming: 5 bases; junction bases outside the gene matches: 22. CDR3 length: 18 amino acids. The germline gives CDR1 WSHSY, CDR2 SAAADI. CDR3 sequence (DNA): TGCGCCAGCAGCCAAGATGTAGCGGGTGGACCCAAAATACACGAGCAGTACTTC. It translates to CASSQDVAGGPKIHEQYF.

This clonotype was found a few times. The chain combines TRBV16 with TRBJ1-2, with 9 positions matching TRBD1. Germline CDR1 reads KGHSY; CDR2 reads FQNENV. There are 14 residues in the CDR3. V lost 8 bases, J lost 3 bases, and 7 bases stayed unmatched. CDR3 sequence (DNA): TGTGCCAGCTTACCGGGACAGGGTGACTATGGCTACACCTTC. It is translated as CASLPGQGDYGYTF.

This clonotype was observed a handful of times. The V and J genes are TRBV5-1 and TRBJ2-5; 7 nucleotides align to TRBD1. The CDR3 runs 16 residues. V was pared by 0 bases and J by 0 bases, with 5 bases of the junction left unmatched. The germline V gene encodes CDR1 SGHRS and CDR2 YFSETQ. The CDR3 sequence is CASSLGDRAYQETQYF. The DNA of the CDR3 is TGCGCCAGCAGCTTGGGCGACAGGGCCTACCAAGAGACCCAGTACTTC.

V gene TRBV7-9 combines with J gene TRBJ1-1, with 9 nucleotides matching TRBD1. The trim removed 4 bases at V and 4 bases at J, leaving 13 bases unmatched. Germline V gene sequence: CDR1 SEHNR, CDR2 FQNEAQ (reference sequence). The CDR3 spans 17 residues. The DNA of the CDR3 is TGTGCCAGCAGCTCCTTGGGACAGGGTAATATTGGCACTGAAGCTTTCTTT. This sequence encodes CASSSLGQGNIGTEAFF.

The V gene is TRBV10-3, the J gene TRBJ2-2, with D maybe TRBD2 (6 bases). V was cut by 2 bases and J by 4 bases, with 8 bases left in between. CDR1 and CDR2 from the germline V gene are ENHRY and SYGVKD. The CDR3 runs 14 residues. CDR3 region: CAISERDSTGELFF. Here the CDR3 DNA reads TGTGCCATCAGTGAGCGGGACTCCACCGGGGAGCTGTTTTTT.

The V call is TRBV19, the J call TRBJ2-7, with D uncertain. This CDR3 has 14 residues. Germline V gene sequence: CDR1 LNHDA, CDR2 SQIVND (reference sequence). Deletions cut 0 bases from V and 7 bases from J, with 13 bases between. CDR3 DNA sequence: TGTGCCAGTAGTATAGATGGCAGCCGTTTGGAGCAGTACTTC. Translation: CASSIDGSRLEQYF.